This entry lists 10 T cell receptor beta chains sequenced from one sample in a study of cytomegalovirus exposure and HLA in healthy donors. Profiling relied on immunoSEQ multiplex PCR, and the TCRdb table lists in-frame clones only, not all of them. The sample records tens of thousands of clones, roughly 92% being singletons. Sequencing was done on a sample of PBMCs. These receptors were collected from a woman aged 25 to 39 in good health and CMV-seropositive.

The chain couples TRBV6-5 to TRBJ1-4; 9 nucleotides match TRBD1. Germline-derived CDR1 and CDR2 are MNHEY and SVGAGI. The CDR3 contains 15 residues. Trimming cost V 5 bases and J 8 bases; bases outside gene matches: 9. CDR3: CASSLNRDRVEKLFF. In nucleotides, the CDR3 is TGTGCCAGCAGTCTGAACCGGGACAGGGTCGAAAAACTGTTTTTT.

Written as DNA, the CDR3 is TGTGCCAGCAGCCCTTTCGGGGCTAGGACAACCCGGGGGGATGAGCAGTTCTTC. Translation gives CASSPFGARTTRGDEQFF. This sequence joins TRBV9 and TRBJ2-1; 7 bases align to TRBD2. Trimming took 4 bases from V and 8 from J; bases not matched to a gene: 21. This CDR3 is built from 18 residues. Germline V gene sequence: CDR1 SGDLS, CDR2 YYNGEE.

As for this clone: Within the sample, other DNA sequences also encode this same CDR3. The chain carries TRBV6-6 and TRBJ1-1, with D maybe TRBD1 (5 bases). Deletions cut 2 bases from V and 1 base from J, with 8 bases between. The CDR3 is 14 residues long. Germline CDR1 and CDR2: MNHNY and SVGAGI (reference sequence). CDR3 DNA: TGTGCCAGCAGTTACGCCGGGGGGAACACTGAAGCTTTCTTT. Residues: CASSYAGGNTEAFF.

The chain uses TRBV2 and TRBJ2-7, with 7 bases fitting TRBD1. Trimming cost V 2 bases and J 6 bases; bases outside gene matches: 10. In germline, CDR1 is SNHLY, CDR2 FYNNEI. This CDR3 contains 15 residues. The CDR3 reads CASSERTGATGEQYF. CDR3 in DNA: TGTGCCAGCAGTGAACGGACAGGAGCCACGGGCGAGCAGTACTTC.

The chain couples TRBV10-2 to TRBJ2-7; D possibly corresponds to TRBD2 (6 bases). The CDR3 loop spans 16 amino acids. V dropped 8 bases and J dropped 0 bases, with 20 bases sitting between them. The germline gives CDR1 WSHSY, CDR2 SAAADI. The CDR3 sequence: CASFDSRGSASYEQYF. CDR3 DNA sequence: TGCGCCAGCTTTGACTCTCGGGGGTCCGCCTCCTACGAGCAGTACTTC.

The chain combines TRBV10-1 with TRBJ2-7; D remains unclear. Trimming removed 4 bases from V and 0 bases from J, with 10 bases in between. Looked up from germline, CDR1 is WNHNN and CDR2 is SYGVQD (reference sequence). The CDR3 covers 14 residues. CDR3 sequence (DNA): TGCGCCAGCAGTGTTGGCGGCAACTCCTACGAGCAGTACTTC. The encoded protein is CASSVGGNSYEQYF.

The chain employs TRBV5-6 and TRBJ1-4; 10 positions agree with TRBD1. The V gene's germline CDR1 is SGHDT and CDR2 YYEEEE. The CDR3 length is 18 residues. Losses at the gene ends were 0 bases for V and 7 bases for J; bases not matched to a gene: 12. CDR3 coding DNA: TGTGCCAGCAGCTTGGGTGGACAGGGGGATTGGTTTCGTGAAAAACTGTTTTTT. Translating gives CASSLGGQGDWFREKLFF.

The gene calls are TRBV19 and TRBJ1-1; D remains ambiguous. V was pared by 3 bases and J by 2 bases, with 7 bases between. This CDR3 spans 13 amino acids. Germline V gene sequence: CDR1 LNHDA, CDR2 SQIVND (reference sequence). This CDR3 is CASSIGINTEAFF. The CDR3 DNA reads as TGTGCCAGTAGTATCGGGATAAACACTGAAGCTTTCTTT.

The chain recombines TRBV4-1 with TRBJ1-1, with no clear D. Germline V gene data show CDR1 as MGHRA and CDR2 as YSYEKL. The CDR3 runs 11 residues. V dropped 0 bases and J dropped 8 bases, with 4 bases sitting between them. Here the CDR3 reads CASSQDEEAFF. Written as DNA, the CDR3 is TGCGCCAGCAGCCAAGATGAGGAAGCTTTCTTT.

CDR3 residues: CASSLAPGQGSYEQYF. CDR3 DNA: TGTGCCAGCAGTTTAGCCCCGGGACAGGGGTCCTACGAGCAGTACTTC. The chain joins TRBV28 to TRBJ2-7, with 10 bases matching TRBD1. This CDR3 is built from 16 residues. Germline CDR1 reads MDHEN; CDR2 reads SYDVKM. V gave up 2 bases and J gave up 1 base; unmatched junction bases: 5. Full variable domain (remainder filled in from reference TRBV28 and TRBJ2-7): DVKVTQSSRYLVKRTGEKVFLECVQDMDHENMFWYRQDPGLGLRLIYFSYDVKMKEKGDIPEGYSVSREKKERFSLILESASTNQTSMYLCASSLAPGQGSYEQYFGPGTRLTVT.